The clone carrying this T cell receptor beta chain was detected ten times or more. No antigen is known for it. The CDR3 is 15 amino acids. The trim removed 3 bases at V and 2 bases at J, leaving 6 bases unmatched. The germline V gene encodes CDR1 SGHRS and CDR2 YFSETQ. The entry originates in a study of T-cell reconstitution after alpha-beta-depleted transplantation in children. Overall study results and limits: T-cell numbers and diversity, one year after transplant, stemmed largely from T cells that were newly produced.

Unique molecular identifiers were incorporated when the TCRbeta library was constructed. From the PCR reads, TCRdb called clonotypes with MiXCR, one entry per CDR3 protein. The sample lists roughly 120,000 distinct CDR3 sequences, approximately 10% seen once, with under 35% in the top ten. The receptor comes from a boy under 10 years old with acute lymphoblastic leukemia, due to receive a stem cell transplant. The chain employs TRBV5-1 and TRBJ2-3; TRBD1 aligns across 7 bases. Source: PBMCs, taken before TCRalphabeta/CD19-depleted stem cell transplant. CDR3 protein: CASSSGQRLTDTQYF. As DNA, the CDR3 is TGCGCCAGCAGCTCGGGACAGCGCCTCACAGATACGCAGTATTTT.